This entry features one TCR beta chain sequence. This sample stems from a study of shared T cell receptors in the human thymus. The protocol was immunoSEQ multiplex PCR, while the TCRdb copy is restricted to in-frame clones and leaves out a portion. The sample lists roughly 550,000 clones; 78% were seen once. The same sample was also used in a study of human thymus T cells. That study reports: Among the donors, all were healthy Finnish infants having corrective surgery for congenital heart defects. The study used thymus tissue resected during corrective heart surgery. V and J genes seemed to be used with bias in thymic and blood repertoires. Related work found strong thymic repertoire overlap between unrelated individuals.

This receptor was obtained from a boy in the first two years of life with a congenital heart defect. What was sequenced was thymocytes.

CDR3 residues: CASSQDSLGGVNEQFF. DNA for the CDR3: TGCGCCAGCAGCCAAGATTCCCTAGGGGGAGTCAATGAGCAGTTCTTC. This chain connects TRBV4-3 to TRBJ2-1; the D gene is possibly TRBD1 (6 bases). Germline V lookup: CDR1 LGHNA, CDR2 YSLEER. Trimming left V 0 bases short and J 6 bases short, with 15 bases between. The CDR3 loop spans 16 amino acids.